The 13 T cell receptor beta chains reported below all come from one sample, sequenced in a study of blood T cell repertoires in COVID-19. TCRdb's copy holds only in-frame clones and misses some; the assay was immunoSEQ multiplex PCR. The profile shows over 200,000 clones, approximately 86% of them singletons. The source material was peripheral blood. Receptor source: a woman in her 30s with COVID-19, enrolled during active disease.

The J gene is TRBJ1-2, the V gene TRBV5-1; 9 bases match TRBD1. This CDR3 spans 14 amino acids. J lost 7 bases, V lost 4 bases, and 8 bases had no gene match. Germline lookup yields CDR1 SGHRS and CDR2 YFSETQ. CDR3 protein: CASSPALGQGGYTF. In DNA form, the CDR3 reads TGCGCCAGCAGCCCGGCCTTGGGACAGGGTGGCTACACCTTC.

The CDR3 bases are TGTGCCAGCAGCTTCGAAGGCGGAGGGCGAGAGACCCAGTACTTC. This encodes CASSFEGGGRETQYF. The V call is TRBV7-2, the J call TRBJ2-5, with D possibly being TRBD2 (6 bases). The germline V and J ends were trimmed by 3 bases and 4 bases, with 15 bases remaining between them. Germline assignment: CDR1 SGHTA and CDR2 FQGNSA. The CDR3 is 15 residues long.

In this sample, this clone turned up a few times. The V gene is TRBV30, the J gene TRBJ2-5; possible D gene TRBD1, 5 bases. V dropped 2 bases and J dropped 1 base, with 8 bases sitting between them. Germline CDR1 and CDR2: GTSNPN and SVGIG (reference sequence). The length of the CDR3 is 13 residues. The CDR3 reads CAWSRGLQETQYF. CDR3 DNA sequence: TGTGCCTGGAGTAGGGGCCTCCAAGAGACCCAGTACTTC.

The rearrangement links TRBV5-1 to TRBJ2-5, with 7 positions matching TRBD2. The V segment lost 0 bases and the J segment 2 bases; nucleotides outside the gene matches: 1. CDR1 and CDR2 from the germline V gene are SGHRS and YFSETQ. The CDR3 sequence is 14 residues long. The CDR3 nucleotides read TGCGCCAGCAGCTTGGAGCGGGGTCAAGAGACCCAGTACTTC. Protein sequence: CASSLERGQETQYF.

This chain links TRBV12-5 with TRBJ2-3; 7 bases match TRBD1. CDR3 length equals 13 residues. Germline V lookup: CDR1 LGHNT, CDR2 FRNRAP. Germline trimming cut 1 base from V and 5 bases from J; bases unmatched to any gene: 0. The CDR3: CASGLGQGDTQYF. The CDR3 DNA follows: TGTGCTAGTGGTTTGGGACAGGGAGATACGCAGTATTTT.

The V gene is TRBV7-3, the J gene TRBJ2-3; 7 nucleotides match TRBD2. The germline V gene has CDR1 SGHTA and CDR2 FQGTGA. The CDR3 runs 17 residues. Trimming cost V 1 base and J 0 bases; bases outside gene matches: 7. The CDR3, as DNA: TGTGCCAGCAGCTTAAGGGGGGGTAGCTCTAGCACAGATACGCAGTATTTT. Protein: CASSLRGGSSSTDTQYF.

The chain links TRBV6-2 or TRBV6-3 to TRBJ1-6; 9 bases match TRBD1. Germline V lookup: CDR1 MNHEY, CDR2 SVGEGT. Germline trimming cut 6 bases from V and 10 bases from J; bases unmatched to any gene: 10. This CDR3 is 15 amino acids long. CDR3 protein: CASSDPGQGSSPLHF. The DNA of the CDR3 is TGTGCCAGCAGCGACCCGGGACAGGGCTCCTCACCCCTCCACTTT.

This clone appeared a few times. The chain couples TRBV9 to TRBJ1-2; 12 bases line up with TRBD1. CDR3 length: 16 residues. The germline V gene encodes CDR1 SGDLS and CDR2 YYNGEE. V lost 1 base to trimming and J lost 4 bases; unmatched junction nucleotides: 5. The CDR3 sequence: CASSVSPGQGAYGYTF. CDR3 DNA: TGTGCCAGCAGCGTAAGCCCGGGACAGGGGGCCTATGGCTACACCTTC.

V and J are TRBV7-8 and TRBJ2-5; D is uncertain. CDR3 length: 13 residues. Germline CDR1 and CDR2: SGHVS and FQNEAQ. V lost 1 base to trimming and J lost 3 bases, with 6 bases between them. The DNA for the CDR3 is TGTGCCAGCAGCTTAGAACCTAAAGAGACCCAGTACTTC. Translation: CASSLEPKETQYF. The entire variable domain, with the rest obtained from reference TRBV7-8 and TRBJ2-5, is as follows: GAGVSQSPRYKVAKRGQDVALRCDPISGHVSLFWYQQALGQGPEFLTYFQNEAQLDKSGLPSDRFFAERPEGSVSTLKIQRTQQEDSAVYLCASSLEPKETQYFGPGTRLLVL.

This chain connects TRBV18 to TRBJ1-3, with 8 bases aligning to TRBD1. Trimming at V came to 3 bases and at J to 0 bases, leaving 7 bases not matched to a gene. The CDR3 is made up of 17 amino acids. CDR1 and CDR2 (germline): KGHSH, LQKENI. CDR3 in amino acids: CASSPSNQGASGNTIYF. The CDR3 DNA is TGTGCCAGCTCACCGTCGAATCAGGGGGCCTCTGGAAACACCATATATTTT.

This chain uses TRBV20-1 with TRBJ1-2; weak D call: TRBD1 (5 bases). Germline-derived CDR1 and CDR2 are DFQATT and SNEGSKA (reference sequence). The CDR3 totals 14 residues. Trimming stripped 3 bases from V and 0 bases from J, with 11 bases between. CDR3 loop: CSASYRQTNYGYTF. The CDR3, as DNA: TGCAGTGCTAGTTACAGACAGACTAACTATGGCTACACCTTC.

This clone was recorded once. The chain uses TRBV28 and TRBJ1-5, with D perhaps matching TRBD1 (6 bases). CDR3 length: 15 residues. The V gene lost 6 bases and the J gene lost 0 bases, with 12 bases spanning the gap. Germline CDR1 is MDHEN and CDR2 is SYDVKM. DNA for the CDR3: TGTGCCAGCAGCTTGGGGACAAATAGCAATCAGCCCCAGCATTTT. It specifies CASSLGTNSNQPQHF.

This sequence joins TRBV9 and TRBJ1-3, with 9 nucleotides matching TRBD1. Per germline, CDR1 SGDLS and CDR2 YYNGEE. There are 14 residues in the CDR3. V was pared by 5 bases and J by 5 bases, with 5 bases of the junction left unmatched. DNA of the CDR3: TGTGCCAGCAGTGAGGGACAGGGACGAAACACCATATATTTT. Protein: CASSEGQGRNTIYF.